This T cell receptor (beta chain) was sequenced during a study of cytomegalovirus exposure and HLA in healthy donors. Findings and limits, study-wide: Earlier analysis found most TCR beta V segments productive about 87% or about 30% of the time. Researchers had no immune exposure information except CMV serostatus available. V- and J-gene trimming of TCR beta was linked (in a later analysis) to a missense DCLRE1C variant.

CDR3 size: 12 residues. The germline gives CDR1 SEHNR, CDR2 FQNEAQ (reference sequence). Trimming shortened V by 5 bases and J by 7 bases, and 12 bases separated the two germline ends. The PCR had 60 Vbeta and 13 Jbeta primers. Clones were sequenced by immunoSEQ multiplex PCR, and TCRdb holds only the in-frame ones, with some missing. The data show some 180,000 clones, and the top ten clones hold about 6.5%. With respect to this clone: Its antigen is not known.

Material for sequencing was PBMCs. The receptor's source is a man under 40 in good health and CMV-seronegative. The V call is TRBV7-9, the J call TRBJ2-7, with a tentative D call TRBD2 (6 bases). The CDR3 sequence: CASSPQEGEQYF. In nucleotides, the CDR3 is TGTGCCAGCAGCCCACAGGAGGGTGAGCAGTACTTC. Supplemented by reference TRBV7-9 and TRBJ2-7, the full variable domain reads DTGVSQNPRHKITKRGQNVTFRCDPISEHNRLYWYRQTLGQGPEFLTYFQNEAQLEKSRLLSDRFSAERPKGSFSTLEIQRTEQGDSAMYLCASSPQEGEQYFGPGTRLTVT.